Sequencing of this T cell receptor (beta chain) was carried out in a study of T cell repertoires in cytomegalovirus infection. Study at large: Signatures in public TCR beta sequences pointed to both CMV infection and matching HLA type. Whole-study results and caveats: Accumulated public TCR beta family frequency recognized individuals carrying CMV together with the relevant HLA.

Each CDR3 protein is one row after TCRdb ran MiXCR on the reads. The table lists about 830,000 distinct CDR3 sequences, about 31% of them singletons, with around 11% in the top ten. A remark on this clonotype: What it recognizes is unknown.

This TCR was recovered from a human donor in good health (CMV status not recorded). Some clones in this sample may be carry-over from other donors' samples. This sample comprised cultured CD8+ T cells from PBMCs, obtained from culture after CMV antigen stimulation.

In DNA form, the CDR3 reads TGTGCCAGCAGCTTCTTTCCGGGCCCTTCCACCGGGGAGCTGTTTTTT. Its translation: CASSFFPGPSTGELFF. The genes are TRBV5-6 and TRBJ2-2; no firm D call. Germline V gene data show CDR1 as SGHDT and CDR2 as YYEEEE. The CDR3 sequence is 16 residues long. V was clipped by 2 bases and J by 4 bases, with 15 bases between them.